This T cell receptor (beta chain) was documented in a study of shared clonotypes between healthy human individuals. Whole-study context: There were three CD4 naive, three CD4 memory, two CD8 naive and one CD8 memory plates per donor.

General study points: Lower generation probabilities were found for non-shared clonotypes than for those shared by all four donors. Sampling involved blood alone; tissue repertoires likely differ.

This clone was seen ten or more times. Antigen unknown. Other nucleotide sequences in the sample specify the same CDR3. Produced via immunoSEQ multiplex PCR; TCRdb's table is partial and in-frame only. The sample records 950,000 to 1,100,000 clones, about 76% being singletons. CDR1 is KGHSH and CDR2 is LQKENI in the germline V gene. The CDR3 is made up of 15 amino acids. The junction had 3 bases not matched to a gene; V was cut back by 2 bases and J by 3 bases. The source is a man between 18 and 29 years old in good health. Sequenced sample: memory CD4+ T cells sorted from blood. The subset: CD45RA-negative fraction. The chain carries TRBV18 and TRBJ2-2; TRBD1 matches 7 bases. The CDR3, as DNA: TGTGCCAGCTCACCAAGACAGGGAGACACCGGGGAGCTGTTTTTT. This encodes CASSPRQGDTGELFF.